These 30 T cell receptor beta chains were all obtained from the same sample, sequenced in a study of blood T cell repertoires in COVID-19. Profiled with immunoSEQ multiplex PCR; TCRdb holds only in-frame clones, not every one. The sample lists 160,000 or so clones, about 79% occurring once. The specimen was PBMCs or T cells enriched from blood (not recorded which). The receptors here all came from a man in his fifties or sixties who had recovered from COVID-19.

This clone has a handful of counts. The rearrangement links TRBV10-1 to TRBJ1-1, with D perhaps TRBD1 (5 bases). This CDR3 is 14 amino acids long. The V end was cut by 6 bases, the J end by 1 base, with 12 bases between. CDR1 is WNHNN, CDR2 SYGVQD, per germline (reference sequence). The CDR3 bases are TGCGCCAGCAGAATGACAGTCTCGAACACTGAAGCTTTCTTT. Translating gives CASRMTVSNTEAFF.

The chain carries TRBV7-9 and TRBJ2-1, with D possibly matching TRBD1 (6 bases). Trimming left V 6 bases short and J 3 bases short, with 12 bases between. The CDR3 is 14 residues long. Germline V CDR1 and CDR2: SEHNR, FQNEAQ (reference sequence). The CDR3 loop reads CASRNRVDYNEQFF. The CDR3 DNA reads TGTGCCAGCAGAAACAGGGTTGACTACAATGAGCAGTTCTTC.

The chain joins TRBV5-1 to TRBJ1-1, with a weak D call TRBD1 (6 bases). Germline V gene lookup returns CDR1 SGHRS and CDR2 YFSETQ. This CDR3 region has 15 residues. Between the trimmed V and J ends, which lost 7 bases and 0 bases, there was a span of 16 bases. In DNA form, the CDR3 reads TGCGCCAGCTCGACGGGACACTCCATGAACACTGAAGCTTTCTTT. Translated, it gives CASSTGHSMNTEAFF.

V is TRBV13 and J is TRBJ1-1; 8 bases map to TRBD1. The V gene end was trimmed by 0 bases and the J gene end by 4 bases; junction bases not matched to a gene: 7. This CDR3 has 16 residues. Germline V gene sequence: CDR1 PRHDT, CDR2 FYEKMQ (reference sequence). CDR3 region: CASSLGLRGRGTEAFF. CDR3 coding DNA: TGTGCCAGCAGCTTAGGCCTCAGGGGGCGAGGCACTGAAGCTTTCTTT.

This clone was observed once. The CDR3 sequence is CASTVNADTQYF. The CDR3 nucleotides are TGTGCCAGCACCGTTAATGCAGATACGCAGTATTTT. The J gene is TRBJ2-3, the V gene TRBV7-2; the D is unclear. Trimming stripped 7 bases from V and 4 bases from J, with 9 bases between. The CDR3 covers 12 residues. Germline V gene data show CDR1 as SGHTA and CDR2 as FQGNSA. The whole variable domain, remainder taken from reference TRBV7-2 and TRBJ2-3, is GAGVSQSPSNKVTEKGKDVELRCDPISGHTALYWYRQSLGQGLEFLIYFQGNSAPDKSGLPSDRFSAERTGGSVSTLTIQRTQQEDSAVYLCASTVNADTQYFGPGTRLTVL.

This chain connects TRBV6-5 to TRBJ1-2; 9 positions agree with TRBD1. The CDR3 is made up of 15 amino acids. The V and J ends lost 6 bases and 7 bases, in that order; junction bases with no gene match: 12. CDR1 is MNHEY and CDR2 is SVGAGI in the germline V gene. The CDR3 spells CASRMDRGGYAGYTF. CDR3 coding DNA: TGTGCCAGCAGAATGGACAGGGGTGGCTACGCTGGCTACACCTTC.

This clone was recorded only once. This chain links TRBV18 with TRBJ1-5, with TRBD1 matching 7 bases. Germline V lookup: CDR1 KGHSH, CDR2 LQKENI. The J segment lost 3 bases and the V segment lost 3 bases, leaving 5 bases of the junction unmatched. The CDR3 totals 15 residues. CDR3 protein: CASSPQTGDNQPQHF. CDR3 coding DNA: TGTGCCAGCTCACCTCAAACAGGGGACAATCAGCCCCAGCATTTT.

This chain links TRBV14 with TRBJ1-6, with D possibly TRBD1 on 6 matching bases. The germline V gene encodes CDR1 SGHDN and CDR2 FVKESK. Trimming shortened V by 4 bases and J by 0 bases, and 13 bases separated the two germline ends. There are 17 residues in the CDR3. The CDR3 sequence: CASSPQGTLSYNSPLHF. The CDR3 nucleotides read TGTGCCAGCAGCCCACAGGGTACCCTCTCCTATAATTCACCCCTCCACTTT.

The rearrangement joins TRBV10-3 to TRBJ1-2; 8 positions match TRBD1. J lost 3 bases, V lost 2 bases, and 5 bases had no gene match. The CDR3 consists of 15 residues. Germline CDR1 and CDR2: ENHRY and SYGVKD. Here the CDR3 DNA reads TGTGCCATCAGTGAGCCAGGGGGCAGGGACTATGGCTACACCTTC. This sequence encodes CAISEPGGRDYGYTF.

The CDR3 here is CASSQDRRGMNTEAFF. The CDR3 nucleotides read TGTGCCAGCAGCCAAGATCGTAGGGGCATGAACACTGAAGCTTTCTTT. The chain joins TRBV4-2 to TRBJ1-1; maybe TRBD1 (5 bases). The V gene lost 0 bases and the J gene lost 0 bases, with 11 bases spanning the gap. CDR3 length: 16 amino acids. Germline V lookup: CDR1 LGHNA, CDR2 YNFKEQ.

Worth noting for this clone: This sequence may be a read error, since a much larger clone differs from it by one base. The rearrangement links TRBV4-1 to TRBJ2-1; 9 bases match TRBD2. This CDR3 region has 15 residues. With V trimmed by 2 bases and J by 15 bases, 14 bases remained unmatched. Germline V gene sequence: CDR1 MGHRA, CDR2 YSYEKL. As DNA, the CDR3 is TGCGCCAGCAGCCAACCACCGGGGCGGGGGGGCCAACCGTTCTTC. Amino acid sequence: CASSQPPGRGGQPFF.

CDR3 sequence reads: CASSLAGVNEQFF. In nucleotides, the CDR3 is TGTGCCAGCAGTTTAGCAGGGGTCAATGAGCAGTTCTTC. The chain has TRBV28 and TRBJ2-1, with D maybe TRBD1 (6 bases). The germline V and J ends were trimmed by 2 bases and 6 bases, with 8 bases remaining between them. The CDR3 has 13 residues. Germline loops: CDR1 MDHEN, CDR2 SYDVKM.

In the case of this clone: Other DNA sequences within the sample encode an identical CDR3. This rearrangement joins TRBV5-1 to TRBJ1-6, with 8 positions matching TRBD1. Germline values: CDR1 SGHRS, CDR2 YFSETQ. The CDR3 covers 14 residues. With V trimmed by 2 bases and J by 7 bases, 2 bases remained unmatched. In DNA, the CDR3 is TGCGCCAGCAGCTTAGGACAGGGCAATTCACCCCTCCACTTT. As protein: CASSLGQGNSPLHF. The full variable domain, completed using reference TRBV5-1 and TRBJ1-6, is KAGVTQTPRYLIKTRGQQVTLSCSPISGHRSVSWYQQTPGQGLQFLFEYFSETQRNKGNFPGRFSGRQFSNSRSEMNVSTLELGDSALYLCASSLGQGNSPLHFGNGTRLTVT.

The CDR3 loop reads CASSTIGTGRTEAFF. CDR3 bases: TGTGCCAGCAGTACCATCGGGACAGGGCGGACTGAAGCTTTCTTT. V and J are TRBV28 and TRBJ1-1; 9 nucleotides match TRBD1. This CDR3 comprises 15 residues. The germline CDR1 and CDR2 sequences are MDHEN and SYDVKM. After removal of 5 bases from V and 5 bases from J, the junction contained 9 bases not matched to a gene. The full variable domain, its missing parts supplied by reference TRBV28 and TRBJ1-1, is DVKVTQSSRYLVKRTGEKVFLECVQDMDHENMFWYRQDPGLGLRLIYFSYDVKMKEKGDIPEGYSVSREKKERFSLILESASTNQTSMYLCASSTIGTGRTEAFFGQGTRLTVV.

This sequence joins TRBV5-8 and TRBJ1-4; 7 nucleotides match TRBD1. Per the germline V gene, CDR1 is SGHTS and CDR2 is YDEGEE. J lost 10 bases, V lost 7 bases, and 10 bases had no gene match. The CDR3 has 13 residues. The CDR3, as DNA: TGTGCCAGCGGGCCCACAGGGGAAAGAAAACTGTTTTTT. This encodes CASGPTGERKLFF. The full variable domain, in which reference TRBV5-8 and TRBJ1-4 provide the parts outside the CDR3, is EAGVTQSPTHLIKTRGQQATLRCSPISGHTSVYWYQQALGLGLQFLLWYDEGEERNRGNFPPRFSGRQFPNYSSELNVNALELEDSALYLCASGPTGERKLFFGSGTQLSVL.

This clone was counted once. The V and J genes are TRBV5-1 and TRBJ2-1; D possibly corresponds to TRBD1 (6 bases). CDR3 length: 13 amino acids. Trimming cost V 4 bases and J 6 bases, with 11 bases left between them. Germline loops: CDR1 SGHRS, CDR2 YFSETQ. The CDR3: CASSGDNFNEQFF. The CDR3 nucleotides read TGCGCCAGCAGCGGGGACAATTTCAATGAGCAGTTCTTC.

This clone was observed many times. The genes are TRBV5-1 and TRBJ2-1, with 8 bases fitting TRBD2. The ends lost 2 bases at V and 4 bases at J; junction bases unmatched: 11. This CDR3 contains 17 residues. Per the germline V gene, CDR1 is SGHRS and CDR2 is YFSETQ. CDR3 loop: CASSLTGGPQVYNEQFF. The CDR3 bases are TGCGCCAGCAGCTTAACGGGGGGGCCTCAAGTTTACAATGAGCAGTTCTTC. Full variable domain (outside the CDR3, taken from reference TRBV5-1 and TRBJ2-1): KAGVTQTPRYLIKTRGQQVTLSCSPISGHRSVSWYQQTPGQGLQFLFEYFSETQRNKGNFPGRFSGRQFSNSRSEMNVSTLELGDSALYLCASSLTGGPQVYNEQFFGPGTRLTVL.

This clone has just a few counts. The J gene is TRBJ1-4, the V gene TRBV28; weak D call: TRBD1 (5 bases). The CDR3 runs 11 residues. Per germline, CDR1 MDHEN and CDR2 SYDVKM. The V gene lost 11 bases and the J gene lost 12 bases, with 16 bases spanning the gap. The CDR3 coding sequence is TGTGCCGGGGGGAAGGGTCGGGAACTGTTTTTT. This gives the protein CAGGKGRELFF.

The chain combines TRBV27 with TRBJ1-2, with TRBD1 as a possible D gene (5 bases). The CDR3 contains 15 residues. V was clipped by 0 bases and J by 2 bases, with 10 bases between them. Germline V gene data show CDR1 as MNHEY and CDR2 as SMNVEV (reference sequence). CDR3 sequence reads: CASSLSGGFNYGYTF. The DNA of the CDR3 is TGTGCCAGCAGTTTATCGGGGGGTTTCAACTATGGCTACACCTTC.

The sample holds one count of this clone. The sample holds other DNA sequences that translate to the same CDR3. This sequence joins TRBV30 and TRBJ1-3, with D perhaps matching TRBD1 (6 bases). The germline CDR1 and CDR2 sequences are GTSNPN and SVGIG (reference sequence). The CDR3 sequence is 13 residues long. The V and J ends lost 4 bases and 2 bases respectively, with 9 bases between them. The CDR3 DNA reads TGTGCCTGGACCGGGACACCTGGAAACACCATATATTTT. This translates into CAWTGTPGNTIYF.

This rearrangement joins TRBV12-2 to TRBJ2-7; TRBD1 was called by the table and not checked on the DNA. TRBV12-2 is termed a pseudogene. The CDR3 consists of 18 residues. The CDR3 is CASRPLRGDRESSYEQYF. The DNA for the CDR3 is TGTGCAAGTCGGCCACTGCGCGGGGACAGAGAAAGCTCCTACGAGCAGTACTTC.

This clone has just one count. This chain links TRBV4-2 with TRBJ2-5, with TRBD2 matching over 11 bases. Per the germline V gene, CDR1 is LGHNA and CDR2 is YNFKEQ. The V segment lost 2 bases and the J segment 4 bases; nucleotides outside the gene matches: 12. The CDR3 runs 18 residues. The CDR3 spells CASSQKGLAGGGGETQYF. The CDR3 region has the DNA TGTGCCAGCAGCCAAAAAGGGCTAGCGGGGGGAGGGGGAGAGACCCAGTACTTC.

The V gene is TRBV2, the J gene TRBJ2-2; D remains ambiguous. CDR1 and CDR2 from the germline V gene are SNHLY and FYNNEI. V lost 4 bases to trimming and J lost 7 bases, with 13 bases between them. The CDR3 loop spans 14 amino acids. The CDR3 protein is CASSGRQFIGELFF. Written as DNA, the CDR3 is TGTGCCAGCAGTGGGCGGCAGTTCATCGGGGAGCTGTTTTTT.

The chain couples TRBV2 to TRBJ2-7; 11 nucleotides line up with TRBD1. With 6 bases clipped from V and 1 base from J, the junction kept 2 bases outside the gene matches. The germline gives CDR1 SNHLY, CDR2 FYNNEI. The CDR3 sequence is 14 residues long. CDR3 region: CASSGQGASYEQYF. In DNA, the CDR3 is TGTGCCAGCAGCGGACAGGGGGCATCCTACGAGCAGTACTTC.

The CDR3 coding sequence is TGTGCCAGCAGTGAATCAGGCAGCCGCTCTGGAAACACCATATATTTT. This sequence encodes CASSESGSRSGNTIYF. This chain links TRBV6-1 with TRBJ1-3; D not resolved. Trimming stripped 2 bases from V and 0 bases from J, with 11 bases between. Germline CDR1 MNHNS, CDR2 SASEGT. This CDR3 comprises 16 residues.

This chain uses TRBV9 with TRBJ2-5; 11 bases are shared with TRBD1. The J segment lost 0 bases and the V segment lost 3 bases, leaving 7 bases of the junction unmatched. CDR1 SGDLS and CDR2 YYNGEE come from the germline V gene. This CDR3 spans 17 amino acids. In nucleotides, the CDR3 is TGTGCCAGCAGCGGGGGACAGGGGGTACGAAACCAAGAGACCCAGTACTTC. Translated: CASSGGQGVRNQETQYF.

This clone was found once. V is TRBV24-1 and J is TRBJ1-5; D ambiguous. Germline V lookup: CDR1 KGHDR, CDR2 SFDVKD. Trimming took 0 bases from V and 11 from J, leaving 7 bases between them. The CDR3 loop spans 12 amino acids. The DNA of the CDR3 is TGTGCCACCAGTGATTTGGGGCGGGCCCAGCATTTT. Its protein is CATSDLGRAQHF.

V is TRBV19 and J is TRBJ2-7; 8 bases are a match to TRBD1. Germline lookup yields CDR1 LNHDA and CDR2 SQIVND (reference sequence). Losses at the gene ends were 5 bases for V and 2 bases for J; bases not matched to a gene: 5. There are 14 residues in the CDR3. CDR3 coding DNA: TGTGCCAGTAGTGTCCGGACAGGGCCCTACGAGCAGTACTTC. Protein: CASSVRTGPYEQYF. Based on the CDR3 plus reference TRBV19 and TRBJ2-7, the full variable domain is DGGITQSPKYLFRKEGQNVTLSCEQNLNHDAMYWYRQDPGQGLRLIYYSQIVNDFQKGDIAEGYSVSREKKESFPLTVTSAQKNPTAFYLCASSVRTGPYEQYFGPGTRLTVT.

This clone was seen once. This chain uses TRBV11-2 with TRBJ1-1; 7 bases align to TRBD1. The CDR3 is 13 amino acids. Germline V CDR1 and CDR2: SGHAT, FQNNGV. V lost 5 bases and J lost 3; bases outside the gene matches: 3. The DNA for the CDR3 is TGTGCCAGCAGCGTCGACAGGGACACTGAAGCTTTCTTT. It is translated as CASSVDRDTEAFF.

The rearrangement links TRBV6-5 to TRBJ1-5; 9 bases are shared with TRBD1. CDR1 and CDR2 (germline): MNHEY, SVGAGI. CDR3 length equals 14 residues. V lost 5 bases and J lost 6; bases outside the gene matches: 5. CDR3: CASSKTGGTQPQHF. Here the CDR3 DNA reads TGTGCCAGCAGTAAGACAGGGGGTACTCAGCCCCAGCATTTT.